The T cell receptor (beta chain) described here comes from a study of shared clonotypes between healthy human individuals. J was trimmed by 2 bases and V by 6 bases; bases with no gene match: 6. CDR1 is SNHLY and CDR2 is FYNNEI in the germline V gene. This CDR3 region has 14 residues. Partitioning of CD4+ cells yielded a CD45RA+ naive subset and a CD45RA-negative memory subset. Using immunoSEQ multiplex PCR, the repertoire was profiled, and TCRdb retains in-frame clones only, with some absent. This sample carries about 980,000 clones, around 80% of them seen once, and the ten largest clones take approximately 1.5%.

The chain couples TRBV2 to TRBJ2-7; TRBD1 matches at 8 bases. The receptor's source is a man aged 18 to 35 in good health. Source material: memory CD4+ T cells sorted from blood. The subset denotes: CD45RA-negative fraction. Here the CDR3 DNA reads TGTGCCAGCAGAACCGACAGGGGCCCCTACGAGCAGTACTTC. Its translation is CASRTDRGPYEQYF.